The next 14 T cell receptor beta chains were all read from a single sample in a study of Ad26.COV2.S vaccination and SARS-CoV-2 variants. The treatment denotes: around 19 received Ad26.COV2.S at low or high dose, single or two shots; roughly 5 received placebo; per-sample allocation not given. The samples were gathered on day 63 after the first injection of vaccine or placebo. Using immunoSEQ multiplex PCR, the repertoire was profiled, and TCRdb retains in-frame clones only, with some absent. The sample holds about 330,000 clones, 75% to 90% seen once. The specimen was peripheral blood, collected in a trial of Ad26.COV2.S vaccine versus placebo. The receptor set was obtained from a person aged 18-60 years who received the Ad26.COV2.S COVID-19 vaccine or a placebo.

The chain carries TRBV7-9 and TRBJ1-2; 10 bases are a match to TRBD1. This CDR3 comprises 16 residues. The germline V gene encodes CDR1 SEHNR and CDR2 FQNEAQ (reference sequence). Trimming removed 2 bases from V and 7 bases from J; junction bases left unmatched: 10. CDR3 DNA: TGTGCCAGCAGCTTAAGAGACAGGGGGCCGTCCGGTGGCTACACCTTC. This gives the protein CASSLRDRGPSGGYTF.

The rearrangement uses TRBV7-2 and TRBJ2-1; perhaps TRBD1 as D (6 bases). The germline V gene has CDR1 SGHTA and CDR2 FQGNSA. The V gene lost 7 bases and the J gene lost 4 bases, with 17 bases spanning the gap. The length of the CDR3 is 15 residues. CDR3 in amino acids: CASILGARGYNEQFF. The DNA for the CDR3 is TGTGCCAGCATCCTGGGGGCTCGAGGTTACAATGAGCAGTTCTTC.

The chain couples TRBV7-2 to TRBJ2-3; D is undetermined. The CDR3 is made up of 15 amino acids. Trimming stripped 4 bases from V and 0 bases from J, with 11 bases between. In germline, CDR1 is SGHTA, CDR2 FQGNSA. The CDR3 DNA is TGTGCCAGCAGCTCCACCATCAGGAGCACAGATACGCAGTATTTT. This encodes CASSSTIRSTDTQYF.

The gene calls are TRBV4-3 and TRBJ2-2, with D tentatively TRBD2 (7 bases). CDR1 is LGHNA, CDR2 YSLEER, per germline. This CDR3 spans 13 amino acids. V shed 10 bases and J shed 2 bases, with 11 bases lying between them. The DNA of the CDR3 is TGCGCCACAGGGGACTATAACACCGGGGAGCTGTTTTTT. This gives the protein CATGDYNTGELFF.

This clone has just one count. The CDR3 bases are TGTGCCAGCGGACGGACAGGGGGCATTGTTGGCTACACCTTC. Amino acid sequence: CASGRTGGIVGYTF. This rearrangement joins TRBV7-2 to TRBJ1-2; 11 bases map to TRBD1. Losses at the gene ends were 8 bases for V and 7 bases for J; bases not matched to a gene: 9. Germline CDR1 and CDR2: SGHTA and FQGNSA. There are 14 residues in the CDR3.

The J gene is TRBJ1-2, the V gene TRBV2; 10 bases agree with TRBD1. Germline V gene sequence: CDR1 SNHLY, CDR2 FYNNEI. Trimming cost V 0 bases and J 7 bases; bases outside gene matches: 5. This CDR3 has 15 residues. In DNA, the CDR3 is TGTGCCAGCAGTGAAGCGGGACAGGGGTTGGCTGGCTACACCTTC. It specifies CASSEAGQGLAGYTF.

The V call is TRBV6-2 or TRBV6-3, the J call TRBJ2-7; D gene ambiguous. This CDR3 comprises 14 residues. V was pared by 6 bases and J by 4 bases, with 16 bases between. Looked up from germline, CDR1 is MNHEY and CDR2 is SVGEGT. CDR3 sequence: CASSLEFTRYEQYV. CDR3 DNA sequence: TGTGCCAGCAGCCTTGAGTTCACCAGATACGAGCAGTACGTC.

The gene calls are TRBV4-3 and TRBJ2-1; TRBD1 matches 10 bases. Germline V lookup: CDR1 LGHNA, CDR2 YSLEER. V lost 0 bases to trimming and J lost 4 bases; unmatched junction nucleotides: 6. This CDR3 contains 17 residues. The CDR3 nucleotides read TGCGCCAGCAGCCAAGATGGTGGGACAGGGGTATACAATGAGCAGTTCTTC. Translated: CASSQDGGTGVYNEQFF.

The gene calls are TRBV9 and TRBJ1-5; D remains ambiguous. V was trimmed by 3 bases and J by 0 bases, leaving 10 bases between them. The germline V gene encodes CDR1 SGDLS and CDR2 YYNGEE. This CDR3 region has 15 residues. In DNA, the CDR3 is TGTGCCAGCAGCGCCGACCAGAGTAGCAATCAGCCCCAGCATTTT. Translated, it gives CASSADQSSNQPQHF.

The sample holds one count of this clone. The DNA for the CDR3 is TGTGCCAGCAGGAGGTTAGCGGGGGTAGAGACAGATACGCAGTATTTT. It encodes CASRRLAGVETDTQYF. The J gene is TRBJ2-3, the V gene TRBV7-2, with TRBD2 identical over 9 bases. CDR1 is SGHTA and CDR2 is FQGNSA in the germline V gene. The CDR3 contains 16 residues. V was clipped by 6 bases and J by 3 bases; unmatched bases: 10.

This rearrangement joins TRBV18 to TRBJ1-2; D is undetermined. The CDR3 extends over 15 amino acids. V was trimmed by 3 bases and J by 4 bases, leaving 15 bases between them. The germline CDR1 and CDR2 sequences are KGHSH and LQKENI. The CDR3: CASSPERFSSYGYTF. DNA for the CDR3: TGTGCCAGCTCACCGGAGAGATTCTCAAGCTATGGCTACACCTTC.

This chain uses TRBV18 with TRBJ2-1, with TRBD1 matching 7 bases. The CDR3 covers 13 residues. Looked up from germline, CDR1 is KGHSH and CDR2 is LQKENI. With V trimmed by 2 bases and J by 9 bases, 4 bases remained unmatched. In nucleotides, the CDR3 is TGTGCCAGCTCACCAAACACAGGGGTTGAGCAGTTCTTC. This codes for CASSPNTGVEQFF.

V is TRBV5-6 and J is TRBJ1-5; D gene uncertain. Trimming stripped 1 base from V and 4 bases from J, with 9 bases between. This CDR3 region has 14 residues. Germline-derived CDR1 and CDR2 are SGHDT and YYEEEE. CDR3 DNA sequence: TGTGCCAGCAGCTTGTGGGCAGGTAATCAGCCCCAGCATTTT. It yields the protein CASSLWAGNQPQHF.

The chain links TRBV6-6 to TRBJ1-4; TRBD1 is a possible D gene (5 bases). From germline, CDR1 is MNHNY and CDR2 SVGAGI (reference sequence). The CDR3 contains 13 residues. Trimming removed 9 bases at V and 4 bases at J, with 12 bases between. The CDR3 protein is CASFGANNEKLFF. CDR3 coding DNA: TGTGCCAGTTTTGGGGCAAATAATGAAAAACTGTTTTTT.